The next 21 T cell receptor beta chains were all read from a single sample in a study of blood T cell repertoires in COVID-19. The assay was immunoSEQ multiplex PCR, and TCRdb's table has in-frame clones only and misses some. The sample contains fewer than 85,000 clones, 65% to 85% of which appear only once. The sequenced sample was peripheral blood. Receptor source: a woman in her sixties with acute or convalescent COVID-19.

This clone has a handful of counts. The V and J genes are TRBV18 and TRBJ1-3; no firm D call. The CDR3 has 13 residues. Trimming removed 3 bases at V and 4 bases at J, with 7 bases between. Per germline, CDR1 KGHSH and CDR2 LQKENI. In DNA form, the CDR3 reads TGTGCCAGCTCACCGCCCAGGGGAAACACCATATATTTT. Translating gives CASSPPRGNTIYF.

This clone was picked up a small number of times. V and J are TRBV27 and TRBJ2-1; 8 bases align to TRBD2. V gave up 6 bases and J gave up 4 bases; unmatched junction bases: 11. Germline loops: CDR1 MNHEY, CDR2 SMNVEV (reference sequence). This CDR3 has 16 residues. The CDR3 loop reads CASSLIAGFGYNEQFF. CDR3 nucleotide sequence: TGTGCCAGCAGCCTAATAGCGGGATTTGGGTACAATGAGCAGTTCTTC.

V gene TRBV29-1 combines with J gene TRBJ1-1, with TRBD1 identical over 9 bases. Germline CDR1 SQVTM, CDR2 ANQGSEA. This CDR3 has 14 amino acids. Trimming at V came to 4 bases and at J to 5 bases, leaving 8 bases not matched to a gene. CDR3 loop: CSVAGGQGRTEAFF. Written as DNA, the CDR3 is TGCAGCGTTGCAGGCGGACAGGGGAGGACTGAAGCTTTCTTT. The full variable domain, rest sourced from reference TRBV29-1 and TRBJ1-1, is SAVISQKPSRDICQRGTSLTIQCQVDSQVTMMFWYRQQPGQSLTLIATANQGSEATYESGFVIDKFPISRPNLTFSTLTVSNMSPEDSSIYLCSVAGGQGRTEAFFGQGTRLTVV.

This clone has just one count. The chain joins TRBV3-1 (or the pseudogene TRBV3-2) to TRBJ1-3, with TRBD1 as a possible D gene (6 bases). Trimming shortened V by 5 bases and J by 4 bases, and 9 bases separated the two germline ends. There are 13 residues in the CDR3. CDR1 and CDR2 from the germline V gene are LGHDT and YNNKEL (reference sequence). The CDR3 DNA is TGTGCCAGCAGCTCCGGACAGGGAAACACCATATATTTT. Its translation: CASSSGQGNTIYF.

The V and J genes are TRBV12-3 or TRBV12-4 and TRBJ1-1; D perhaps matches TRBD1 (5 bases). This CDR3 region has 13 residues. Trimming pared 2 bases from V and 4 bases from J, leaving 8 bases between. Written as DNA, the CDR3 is TGTGCCAGCAGTTTATCAGGGATCACTGAAGCTTTCTTT. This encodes CASSLSGITEAFF.

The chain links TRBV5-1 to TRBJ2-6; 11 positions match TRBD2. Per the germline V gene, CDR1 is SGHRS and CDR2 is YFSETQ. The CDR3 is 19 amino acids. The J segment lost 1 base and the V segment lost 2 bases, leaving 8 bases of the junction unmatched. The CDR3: CASSLPPGLADSGANVLTF. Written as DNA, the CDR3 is TGCGCCAGCAGCTTACCTCCGGGACTAGCGGATTCTGGGGCCAACGTCCTGACTTTC.

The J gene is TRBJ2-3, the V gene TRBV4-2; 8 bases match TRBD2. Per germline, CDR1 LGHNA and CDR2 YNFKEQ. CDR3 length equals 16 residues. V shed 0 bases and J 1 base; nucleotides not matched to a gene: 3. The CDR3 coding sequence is TGTGCCAGCAGCCAAGATCGGGGGGGCCGCACAGATACGCAGTATTTT. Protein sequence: CASSQDRGGRTDTQYF.

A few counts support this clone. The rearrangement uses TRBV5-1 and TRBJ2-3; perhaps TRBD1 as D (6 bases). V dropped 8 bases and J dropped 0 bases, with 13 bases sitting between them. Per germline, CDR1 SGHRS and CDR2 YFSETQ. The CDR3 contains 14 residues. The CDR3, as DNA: TGCGCCAGTGTGAGAGGGGGTAGCACAGATACGCAGTATTTT. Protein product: CASVRGGSTDTQYF. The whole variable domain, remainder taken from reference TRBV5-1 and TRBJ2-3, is KAGVTQTPRYLIKTRGQQVTLSCSPISGHRSVSWYQQTPGQGLQFLFEYFSETQRNKGNFPGRFSGRQFSNSRSEMNVSTLELGDSALYLCASVRGGSTDTQYFGPGTRLTVL.

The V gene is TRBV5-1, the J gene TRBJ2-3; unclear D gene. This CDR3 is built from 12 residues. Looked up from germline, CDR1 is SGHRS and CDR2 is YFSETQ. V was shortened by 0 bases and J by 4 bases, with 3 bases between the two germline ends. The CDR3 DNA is TGCGCCAGCAGCTTGGTATCAGATACGCAGTATTTT. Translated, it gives CASSLVSDTQYF. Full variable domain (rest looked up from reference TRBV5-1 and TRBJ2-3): KAGVTQTPRYLIKTRGQQVTLSCSPISGHRSVSWYQQTPGQGLQFLFEYFSETQRNKGNFPGRFSGRQFSNSRSEMNVSTLELGDSALYLCASSLVSDTQYFGPGTRLTVL.

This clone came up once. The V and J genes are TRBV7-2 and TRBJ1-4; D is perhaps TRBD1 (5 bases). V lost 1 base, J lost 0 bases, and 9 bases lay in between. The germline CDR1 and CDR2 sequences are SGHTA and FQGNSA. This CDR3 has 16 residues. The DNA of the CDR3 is TGTGCCAGCAGCTTAGGACAGCCAGCAACTAATGAAAAACTGTTTTTT. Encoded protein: CASSLGQPATNEKLFF.

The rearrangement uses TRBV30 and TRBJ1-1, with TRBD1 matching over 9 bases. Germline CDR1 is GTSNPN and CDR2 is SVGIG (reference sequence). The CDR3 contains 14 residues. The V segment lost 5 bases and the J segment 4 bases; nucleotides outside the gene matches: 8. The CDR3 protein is CAWWTGVWGTEAFF. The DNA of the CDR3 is TGTGCCTGGTGGACAGGGGTCTGGGGCACTGAAGCTTTCTTT.

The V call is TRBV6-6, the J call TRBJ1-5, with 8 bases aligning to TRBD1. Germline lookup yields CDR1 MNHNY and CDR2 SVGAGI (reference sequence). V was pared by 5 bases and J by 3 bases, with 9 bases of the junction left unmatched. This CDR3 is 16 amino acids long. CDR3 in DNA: TGTGCCAGCAGTCCCGGTCAGGGGGCACCCAATCAGCCCCAGCATTTT. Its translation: CASSPGQGAPNQPQHF.

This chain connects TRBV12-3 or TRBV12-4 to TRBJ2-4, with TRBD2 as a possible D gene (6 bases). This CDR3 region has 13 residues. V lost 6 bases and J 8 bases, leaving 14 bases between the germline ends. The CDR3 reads CASRLSPGDIQYF. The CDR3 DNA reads TGTGCCAGCAGACTATCACCGGGGGACATTCAGTACTTC.

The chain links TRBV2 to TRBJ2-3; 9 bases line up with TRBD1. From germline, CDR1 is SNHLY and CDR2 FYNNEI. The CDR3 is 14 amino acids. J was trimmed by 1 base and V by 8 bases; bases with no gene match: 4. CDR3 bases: TGTGCCAGCGGGGACAGGGTCCGCACAGATACGCAGTATTTT. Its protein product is CASGDRVRTDTQYF.

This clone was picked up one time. This CDR3 is CASSRWGSGGPGDNEQFF. The CDR3 nucleotides read TGTGCCAGCAGCCGGTGGGGTAGCGGGGGGCCGGGGGACAATGAGCAGTTCTTC. This sequence joins TRBV3-1 (or the pseudogene TRBV3-2) and TRBJ2-1, with 10 bases that match TRBD2. Unmatched junction bases numbered 14, after V lost 4 bases and J lost 5 bases. Germline CDR1 is LGHDT and CDR2 is YNNKEL (reference sequence). This CDR3 spans 18 amino acids.

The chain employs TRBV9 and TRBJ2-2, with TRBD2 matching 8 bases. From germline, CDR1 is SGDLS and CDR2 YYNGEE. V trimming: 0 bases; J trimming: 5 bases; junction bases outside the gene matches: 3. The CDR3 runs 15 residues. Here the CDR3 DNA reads TGTGCCAGCAGCGTAGCCGGGAGGGGGACCGGGGAGCTGTTTTTT. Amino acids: CASSVAGRGTGELFF.

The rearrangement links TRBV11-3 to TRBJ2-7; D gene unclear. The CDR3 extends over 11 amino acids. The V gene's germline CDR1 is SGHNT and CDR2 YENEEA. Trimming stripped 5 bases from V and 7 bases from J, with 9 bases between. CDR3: CASSKTEEQYF. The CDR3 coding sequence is TGTGCCAGCAGCAAAACTGAGGAGCAGTACTTC.

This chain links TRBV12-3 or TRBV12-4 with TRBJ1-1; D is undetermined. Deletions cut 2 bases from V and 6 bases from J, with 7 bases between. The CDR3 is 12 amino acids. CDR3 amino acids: CASSLWLAEAFF. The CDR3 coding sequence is TGTGCCAGCAGTTTATGGCTGGCTGAAGCTTTCTTT.

The DNA of the CDR3 is TGCGCCAGCAGCCAAAACCCGGGAGGCACAGATGAGCAGTTCTTC. Translation gives CASSQNPGGTDEQFF. The J gene is TRBJ2-1, the V gene TRBV5-1, with 7 bases aligning to TRBD2. Germline-derived CDR1 and CDR2 are SGHRS and YFSETQ. This CDR3 is built from 15 residues. Trimming at V came to 4 bases and at J to 8 bases, leaving 12 bases not matched to a gene.

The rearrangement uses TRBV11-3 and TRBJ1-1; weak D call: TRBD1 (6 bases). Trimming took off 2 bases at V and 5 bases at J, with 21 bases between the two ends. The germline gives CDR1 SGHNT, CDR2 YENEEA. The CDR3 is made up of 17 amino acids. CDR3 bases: TGTGCCAGCAGCTTACAATTCTTGGGACAAGGGAGAACTGAAGCTTTCTTT. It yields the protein CASSLQFLGQGRTEAFF.

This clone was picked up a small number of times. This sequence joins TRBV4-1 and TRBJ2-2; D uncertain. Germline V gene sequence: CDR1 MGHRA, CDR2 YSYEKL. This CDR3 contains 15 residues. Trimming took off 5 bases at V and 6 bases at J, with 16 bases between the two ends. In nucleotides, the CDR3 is TGCGCCAGCAGCTTCCTCTATGAAATCGCCGGGGAGCTGTTTTTT. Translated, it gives CASSFLYEIAGELFF.